This passage covers 24 T cell receptor beta chains from one sample sequenced in a study of blood T cell repertoires in COVID-19. Clones were read by immunoSEQ multiplex PCR, and TCRdb kept only the in-frame ones, dropping some. The table lists approximately 100,000 clones, approximately 90% of them singletons. The sequenced material came from peripheral blood. These receptors were obtained from a woman older than 75 with acute or convalescent COVID-19.

The J gene is TRBJ2-7, the V gene TRBV7-6; 9 nucleotides agree with TRBD1. The J segment lost 4 bases and the V segment lost 1 base, leaving 8 bases of the junction unmatched. CDR3 length: 16 amino acids. The V gene's germline CDR1 is SGHVS and CDR2 FNYEAQ. CDR3: CASSLGVQGAAYEQYF. CDR3 nucleotides: TGTGCCAGCAGCTTAGGGGTACAGGGGGCGGCTTACGAGCAGTACTTC.

The CDR3 loop is CASSSQRQRGSYEQYF. CDR3 bases: TGTGCCAGCAGTTCTCAAAGACAGCGGGGGAGCTACGAGCAGTACTTC. This sequence joins TRBV6-2 or TRBV6-3 and TRBJ2-7, with 8 bases matching TRBD2. V gave up 4 bases and J gave up 3 bases; unmatched junction bases: 11. Germline assignment: CDR1 MNHEY and CDR2 SVGEGT. This CDR3 has 16 residues.

The gene calls are TRBV7-9 and TRBJ2-7; 9 positions match TRBD1. Germline lookup yields CDR1 SEHNR and CDR2 FQNEAQ (reference sequence). With V trimmed by 5 bases and J by 6 bases, 2 bases remained unmatched. This CDR3 has 12 residues. As DNA, the CDR3 is TGTGCCAGCAGCCAGACAGGGGGCGAGCAGTACTTC. Amino acid sequence: CASSQTGGEQYF. The complete variable domain, with remaining parts taken from reference TRBV7-9 and TRBJ2-7, reads DTGVSQNPRHKITKRGQNVTFRCDPISEHNRLYWYRQTLGQGPEFLTYFQNEAQLEKSRLLSDRFSAERPKGSFSTLEIQRTEQGDSAMYLCASSQTGGEQYFGPGTRLTVT.

The rearrangement links TRBV5-6 to TRBJ2-1; 12 bases fit TRBD1. The CDR3 contains 17 residues. CDR1 and CDR2 from the germline V gene are SGHDT and YYEEEE. V shed 4 bases, J shed 2 bases, and the junction held 7 bases outside the gene matches. The CDR3 DNA reads TGTGCCAGCAGCCCCCCGGGACAGGGGGCAGCCTACAATGAGCAGTTCTTC. Amino acid sequence: CASSPPGQGAAYNEQFF.

This chain links TRBV28 with TRBJ1-1, with 11 nucleotides matching TRBD1. This CDR3 is built from 13 residues. V was clipped by 4 bases and J by 9 bases; unmatched bases: 4. Germline values: CDR1 MDHEN, CDR2 SYDVKM. CDR3 in amino acids: CASSSGTGGKAFF. As DNA, the CDR3 is TGTGCCAGCAGTTCCGGGACAGGGGGAAAAGCTTTCTTT.

The chain links TRBV14 to TRBJ2-2; TRBD2 matches at 7 bases. The CDR3 runs 16 residues. V dropped 5 bases and J dropped 3; count of bases not matched to a gene: 9. Per germline, CDR1 SGHDN and CDR2 FVKESK. The CDR3 DNA is TGTGCCAGCAGCGCTCCGCGGGGGATCTACACCGGGGAGCTGTTTTTT. It yields the protein CASSAPRGIYTGELFF.

The chain combines TRBV7-2 with TRBJ1-3; tentative D call: TRBD1 (6 bases). Germline values: CDR1 SGHTA, CDR2 FQGNSA. The V end was cut by 5 bases, the J end by 4 bases, with 12 bases between. The CDR3 covers 14 residues. The CDR3 here is CASSKQGPGNTIYF. The CDR3 nucleotides are TGTGCCAGCAGCAAACAGGGACCCGGAAACACCATATATTTT.

V and J are TRBV5-5 and TRBJ2-5; D not resolved. The CDR3 contains 13 residues. With 0 bases removed from V and 5 bases from J, the gap between germline ends came to 8 bases. CDR1 is SGHKS and CDR2 is YYEKEE in the germline V gene (reference sequence). The CDR3 DNA is TGTGCCAGCAGCTTGGGCCCCCGGGAGACCCAGTACTTC. Protein sequence: CASSLGPRETQYF.

This rearrangement joins TRBV5-1 to TRBJ1-4; D remains unclear. The germline V and J ends were trimmed by 0 bases and 2 bases, with 11 bases remaining between them. Germline V lookup: CDR1 SGHRS, CDR2 YFSETQ. CDR3 length equals 16 residues. The CDR3 sequence: CASSLAAGATNEKLFF. In nucleotides, the CDR3 is TGCGCCAGCAGCTTGGCGGCAGGCGCGACTAATGAAAAACTGTTTTTT.

The sample holds one count of this clone. The rearrangement uses TRBV5-5 and TRBJ1-4, with D perhaps matching TRBD1 (5 bases). Germline loops: CDR1 SGHKS, CDR2 YYEKEE (reference sequence). The V and J ends lost 4 bases and 8 bases respectively, with 18 bases between them. The CDR3 totals 15 residues. CDR3: CASSPQGSVGEKLFF. The CDR3 DNA sequence: TGTGCCAGCAGCCCCCAGGGTTCGGTTGGGGAAAAACTGTTTTTT.

The gene calls are TRBV28 and TRBJ1-6; TRBD1 is a possible D gene (5 bases). This CDR3 has 13 residues. V was cut by 4 bases and J by 6 bases, with 7 bases left in between. Germline V gene data show CDR1 as MDHEN and CDR2 as SYDVKM. CDR3 amino acids: CASSWGVNSPLHF. The CDR3 DNA reads as TGTGCCAGCAGTTGGGGGGTTAATTCACCCCTCCACTTT.

The chain has TRBV6-5 and TRBJ2-7; 13 bases are a match to TRBD2. The CDR3 extends over 14 amino acids. Germline V CDR1 and CDR2: MNHEY, SVGAGI. V lost 6 bases, J lost 5 bases, and 4 bases stayed unmatched. In nucleotides, the CDR3 is TGTGCCAGCAGGACTAGCGGGGGGTCAAACGAGCAGTACTTC. It yields the protein CASRTSGGSNEQYF.

The chain links TRBV7-9 to TRBJ1-2; D is uncertain. Germline assignment: CDR1 SEHNR and CDR2 FQNEAQ (reference sequence). V lost 5 bases, J lost 2 bases, and 9 bases lay in between. This CDR3 region has 13 residues. CDR3 in DNA: TGTGCCAGCAGCCGAGGAGGAAACTATGGCTACACCTTC. The encoded protein is CASSRGGNYGYTF.

The V call is TRBV27, the J call TRBJ2-1; TRBD2 matches at 12 bases. V shed 5 bases, J shed 9 bases, and the junction held 8 bases outside the gene matches. In germline, CDR1 is MNHEY, CDR2 SMNVEV (reference sequence). This CDR3 spans 15 amino acids. The CDR3 nucleotides are TGTGCCAGCAGTCGAACTAGCGGGGGGATTAGTGAGCAGTTCTTC. Residues: CASSRTSGGISEQFF.

The rearrangement joins TRBV28 to TRBJ2-7, with TRBD1 matching over 7 bases. This CDR3 has 15 residues. CDR1 MDHEN and CDR2 SYDVKM come from the germline V gene. V lost 1 base to trimming and J lost 2 bases; unmatched junction nucleotides: 5. As DNA, the CDR3 is TGTGCCAGCAGTTTATCGGGACAGAGCACCTACGAGCAGTACTTC. It codes for CASSLSGQSTYEQYF. The full variable domain, its missing parts supplied by reference TRBV28 and TRBJ2-7, is DVKVTQSSRYLVKRTGEKVFLECVQDMDHENMFWYRQDPGLGLRLIYFSYDVKMKEKGDIPEGYSVSREKKERFSLILESASTNQTSMYLCASSLSGQSTYEQYFGPGTRLTVT.

The chain uses TRBV5-6 and TRBJ1-2; the D is unclear. V lost 0 bases, J lost 2 bases, and 5 bases lay in between. The CDR3 sequence is 13 residues long. The V gene's germline CDR1 is SGHDT and CDR2 YYEEEE. The CDR3 nucleotides are TGTGCCAGCAGCTTGGGGCAGAACTATGGCTACACCTTC. It specifies CASSLGQNYGYTF. Combining the CDR3 with reference TRBV5-6 and TRBJ1-2 gives the whole variable domain DAGVTQSPTHLIKTRGQQVTLRCSPKSGHDTVSWYQQALGQGPQFIFQYYEEEERQRGNFPDRFSGHQFPNYSSELNVNALLLGDSALYLCASSLGQNYGYTFGSGTRLTVV.

V is TRBV19 and J is TRBJ2-1; the D gene is possibly TRBD2 (5 bases). The CDR3 spans 16 residues. CDR1 is LNHDA and CDR2 is SQIVND in the germline V gene (reference sequence). The V end lost 2 bases, the J end lost 8 bases, and 19 bases lay between the germline ends. CDR3 amino acids: CASSILAPPAGDEQFF. The CDR3 DNA sequence: TGTGCCAGTAGTATATTGGCTCCTCCGGCCGGGGATGAGCAGTTCTTC.

The chain combines TRBV24-1 with TRBJ2-5; no clear D. CDR3 length equals 15 residues. Trimming cost V 0 bases and J 5 bases, with 12 bases left between them. Germline V gene data show CDR1 as KGHDR and CDR2 as SFDVKD. This chain's CDR3 is CATSDLHTGLETQYF. The DNA of the CDR3 is TGTGCCACCAGTGATTTGCATACGGGTTTGGAGACCCAGTACTTC.

The chain uses TRBV18 and TRBJ2-5, with 8 bases identical to TRBD1. J lost 2 bases, V lost 0 bases, and 2 bases had no gene match. CDR1 and CDR2 (germline): KGHSH, LQKENI. This CDR3 is built from 15 residues. CDR3 in DNA: TGTGCCAGCTCACCACCGGGACAGGCACAAGAGACCCAGTACTTC. Amino acid sequence: CASSPPGQAQETQYF.

The chain recombines TRBV19 with TRBJ2-1; a weak D match, TRBD1 (6 bases). Germline CDR1 is LNHDA and CDR2 is SQIVND (reference sequence). The CDR3 is 15 residues long. Trimming took 4 bases from V and 4 from J, leaving 14 bases between them. This chain's CDR3 is CASSTSGTKYNEQFF. The CDR3 nucleotides read TGTGCCAGTAGTACATCCGGGACAAAATACAATGAGCAGTTCTTC.

The rearrangement uses TRBV6-5 and TRBJ2-1; 9 positions agree with TRBD2. CDR1 and CDR2 (germline): MNHEY, SVGAGI. This CDR3 region has 14 residues. J lost 7 bases, V lost 4 bases, and 5 bases had no gene match. CDR3 sequence (DNA): TGTGCCAGCAGTTGGCGGGGGGGGAGGAATGAGCAGTTCTTC. This translates into CASSWRGGRNEQFF.

The genes are TRBV7-9 and TRBJ2-7; tentative D call: TRBD1 (6 bases). In germline, CDR1 is SEHNR, CDR2 FQNEAQ (reference sequence). This CDR3 spans 14 amino acids. Trimming stripped 1 base from V and 2 bases from J, with 9 bases between. CDR3 loop: CASSLGPGAYEQYF. The CDR3 DNA follows: TGTGCCAGCAGCTTAGGTCCAGGGGCCTACGAGCAGTACTTC. Filled out from reference TRBV7-9 and TRBJ2-7, the complete variable domain reads DTGVSQNPRHKITKRGQNVTFRCDPISEHNRLYWYRQTLGQGPEFLTYFQNEAQLEKSRLLSDRFSAERPKGSFSTLEIQRTEQGDSAMYLCASSLGPGAYEQYFGPGTRLTVT.

This rearrangement joins TRBV3-1 (or the pseudogene TRBV3-2) to TRBJ2-5; D call uncertain. This CDR3 contains 15 residues. In germline, CDR1 is LGHDT, CDR2 YNNKEL (reference sequence). Trimming removed 6 bases from V and 1 base from J, with 15 bases in between. CDR3 in amino acids: CASSYSQLIQETQYF. The CDR3, as DNA: TGTGCCAGCAGTTACAGTCAGCTTATCCAAGAGACCCAGTACTTC.

This chain joins TRBV30 and TRBJ2-2; 13 bases map to TRBD2. The germline CDR1 and CDR2 sequences are GTSNPN and SVGIG (reference sequence). J was trimmed by 5 bases and V by 2 bases; bases with no gene match: 5. The CDR3 is 16 residues long. The CDR3 bases are TGTGCCTGGAGTAAACTAGCGGGGGGGCCTACCGGGGAGCTGTTTTTT. Its translation is CAWSKLAGGPTGELFF.